A single sample is the source of the 2 T cell receptor beta chains below, sequenced in a study of T cells in Graves' hyperthyroidism and ophthalmopathy. Amplified regions were TCR beta CDR3 sequences from RNA transcripts. The primer set for the first-round RT-PCR of the TCR CDR3 was HTBI. TCRdb re-analysed the multiplex PCR reads in MiXCR, keeping a single row per CDR3 protein. Of more than 500,000 distinct CDR3 sequences in the sample, around 16% were seen once. The material sequenced was blood. The receptors shown here come from a woman aged 25 to 39 with Graves' ophthalmopathy.

This clonotype has at least ten counts. The V gene is TRBV27, the J gene TRBJ2-7; 9 bases are shared with TRBD1. The CDR3 is 14 amino acids. Germline V gives CDR1 MNHEY, CDR2 SMNVEV (reference sequence). J gave up 7 bases and V 4 bases, and 8 bases lay outside the gene matches. The CDR3 protein is CASSSRQGGVEQYF. CDR3 nucleotide sequence: TGTGCCAGCAGTTCTCGACAGGGGGGGGTGGAGCAGTACTTC.

This clonotype appeared many times. This rearrangement joins TRBV2 to TRBJ1-5; D is possibly TRBD1 (5 bases). Trimming pared 6 bases from V and 5 bases from J, leaving 11 bases between. Germline loops: CDR1 SNHLY, CDR2 FYNNEI. The CDR3 runs 13 residues. CDR3 in DNA: TGTGCCAGCAGCAAAAGGGGCTATCAGCCCCAGCATTTT. Its translation is CASSKRGYQPQHF.